The T cell receptor (beta chain) under discussion was sequenced for a study of blood T cell repertoires in COVID-19. CDR3 length: 15 amino acids. Trimming cost V 3 bases and J 3 bases; bases outside gene matches: 3. Germline CDR1 reads LNHDA; CDR2 reads SQIVND (reference sequence). Clones were read by immunoSEQ multiplex PCR, and TCRdb kept only the in-frame ones, dropping some. The table shows fewer than 150,000 clones, with around 89% occurring only once. The sample comprised peripheral blood. The chain is built from TRBV19 and TRBJ2-3, with TRBD2 identical over 10 bases. This TCR derives from a woman at least 80 years old with acute or convalescent COVID-19. Here the CDR3 DNA reads TGTGCCAGTAGTATTACTAGCGGGGTGACAGATACGCAGTATTTT. Translation gives CASSITSGVTDTQYF.